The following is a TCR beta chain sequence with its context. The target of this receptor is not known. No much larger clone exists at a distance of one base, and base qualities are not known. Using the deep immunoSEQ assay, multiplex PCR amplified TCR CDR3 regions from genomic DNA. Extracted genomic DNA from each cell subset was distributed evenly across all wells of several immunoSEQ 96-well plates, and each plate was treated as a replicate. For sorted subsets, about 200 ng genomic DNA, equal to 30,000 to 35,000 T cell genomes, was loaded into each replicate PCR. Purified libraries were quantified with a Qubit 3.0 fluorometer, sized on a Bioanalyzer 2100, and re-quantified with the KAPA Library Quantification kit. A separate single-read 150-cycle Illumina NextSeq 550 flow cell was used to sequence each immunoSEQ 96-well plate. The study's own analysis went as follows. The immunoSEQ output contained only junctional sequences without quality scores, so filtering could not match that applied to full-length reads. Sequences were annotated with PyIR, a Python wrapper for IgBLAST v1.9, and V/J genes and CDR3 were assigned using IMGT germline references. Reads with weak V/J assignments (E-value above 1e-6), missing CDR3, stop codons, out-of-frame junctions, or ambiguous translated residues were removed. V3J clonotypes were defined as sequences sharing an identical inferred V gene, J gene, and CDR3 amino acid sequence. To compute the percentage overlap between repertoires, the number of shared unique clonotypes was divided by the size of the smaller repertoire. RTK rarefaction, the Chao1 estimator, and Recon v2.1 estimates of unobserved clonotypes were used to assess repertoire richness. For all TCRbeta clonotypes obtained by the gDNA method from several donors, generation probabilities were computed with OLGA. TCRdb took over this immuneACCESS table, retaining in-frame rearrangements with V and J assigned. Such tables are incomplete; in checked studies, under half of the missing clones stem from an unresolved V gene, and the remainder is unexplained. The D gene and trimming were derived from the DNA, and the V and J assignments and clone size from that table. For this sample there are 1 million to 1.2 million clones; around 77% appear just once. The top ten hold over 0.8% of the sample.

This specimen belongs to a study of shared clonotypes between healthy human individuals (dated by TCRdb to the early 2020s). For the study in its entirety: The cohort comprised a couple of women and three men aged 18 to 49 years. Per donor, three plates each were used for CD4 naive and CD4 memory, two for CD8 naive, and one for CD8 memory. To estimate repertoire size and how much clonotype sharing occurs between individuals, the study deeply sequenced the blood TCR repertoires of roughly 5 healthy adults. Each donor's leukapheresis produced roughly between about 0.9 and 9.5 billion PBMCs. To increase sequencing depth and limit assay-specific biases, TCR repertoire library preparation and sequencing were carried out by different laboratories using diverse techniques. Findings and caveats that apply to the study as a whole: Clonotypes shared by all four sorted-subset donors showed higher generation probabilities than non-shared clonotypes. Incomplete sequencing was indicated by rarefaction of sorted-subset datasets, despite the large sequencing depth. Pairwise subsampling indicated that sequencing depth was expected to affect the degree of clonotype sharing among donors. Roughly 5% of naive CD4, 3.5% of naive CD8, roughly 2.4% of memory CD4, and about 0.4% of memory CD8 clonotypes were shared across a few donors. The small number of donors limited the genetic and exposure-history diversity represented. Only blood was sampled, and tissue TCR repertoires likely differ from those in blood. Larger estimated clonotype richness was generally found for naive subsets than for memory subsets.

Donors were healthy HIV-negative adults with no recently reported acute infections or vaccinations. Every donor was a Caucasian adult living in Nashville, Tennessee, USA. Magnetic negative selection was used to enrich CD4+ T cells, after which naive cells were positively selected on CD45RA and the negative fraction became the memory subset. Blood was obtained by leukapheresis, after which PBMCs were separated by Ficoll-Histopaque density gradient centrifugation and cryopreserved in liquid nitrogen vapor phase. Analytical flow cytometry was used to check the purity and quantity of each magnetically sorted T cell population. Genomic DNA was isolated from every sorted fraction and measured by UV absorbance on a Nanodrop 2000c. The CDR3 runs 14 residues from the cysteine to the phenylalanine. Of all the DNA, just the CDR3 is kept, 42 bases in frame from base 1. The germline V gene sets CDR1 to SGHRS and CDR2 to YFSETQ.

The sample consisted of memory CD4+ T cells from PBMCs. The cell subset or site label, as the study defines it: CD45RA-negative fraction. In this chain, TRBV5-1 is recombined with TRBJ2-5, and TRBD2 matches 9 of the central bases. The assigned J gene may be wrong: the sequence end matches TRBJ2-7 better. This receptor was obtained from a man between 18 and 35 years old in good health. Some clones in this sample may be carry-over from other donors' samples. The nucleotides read TGCGCCAGCAGCTTGGCGGCGGGAGGGTACGAGCAGTACTTC. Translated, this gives CASSLAAGGYEQYF.